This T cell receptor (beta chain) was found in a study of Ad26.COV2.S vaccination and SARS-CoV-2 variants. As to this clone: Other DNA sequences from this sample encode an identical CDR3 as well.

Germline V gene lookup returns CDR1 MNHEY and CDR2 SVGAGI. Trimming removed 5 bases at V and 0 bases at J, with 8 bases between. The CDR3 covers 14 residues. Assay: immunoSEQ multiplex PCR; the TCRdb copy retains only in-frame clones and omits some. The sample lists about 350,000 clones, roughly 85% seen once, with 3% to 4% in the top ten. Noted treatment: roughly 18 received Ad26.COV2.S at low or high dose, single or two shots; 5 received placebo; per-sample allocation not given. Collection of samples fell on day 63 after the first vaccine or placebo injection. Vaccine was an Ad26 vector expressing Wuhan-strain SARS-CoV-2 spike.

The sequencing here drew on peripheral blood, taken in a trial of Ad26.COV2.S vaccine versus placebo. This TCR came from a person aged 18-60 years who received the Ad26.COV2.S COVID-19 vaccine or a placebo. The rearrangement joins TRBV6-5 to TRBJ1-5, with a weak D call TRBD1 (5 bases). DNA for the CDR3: TGTGCCAGCAGTCCCGGGGGTAGCAATCAGCCCCAGCATTTT. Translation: CASSPGGSNQPQHF.